Listed below are T cell receptor beta chains from one sample, sequenced in a study of blood T cell repertoires in COVID-19. The repertoire was sequenced with immunoSEQ multiplex PCR; TCRdb's copy has only in-frame clones and lacks some. The data show approximately 210,000 clones, approximately 84% seen once. The sequencing input was peripheral blood. Source of these receptors: a woman in her seventies with active or convalescent COVID-19. Both conserved end residues are part of each CDR3. A D gene is named only where the DNA matches it firmly. For some rows the clone size is stated as once, few or many, or as a class when expanded; others skip it.

j_gene: TRBJ1-1
d_gene: TRBD1
abundance: NA
v_gene: TRBV19
CDR3nt: TGTGCCAGTAAACTAGACAGGGAGAACACTGAAGCTTTCTTT
CDR3aa: CASKLDRENTEAFF

j_gene: TRBJ2-7
d_gene: TRBD1
abundance: NA
v_gene: TRBV9
CDR3nt: TGTGCCAGCAGCCCGACAGGGGGGAGGTACGAGCAGTACTTC
CDR3aa: CASSPTGGRYEQYF

j_gene: TRBJ1-2
d_gene: NA
abundance: NA
v_gene: TRBV3-1/TRBV3-2
CDR3nt: TGTGCCAGCAGCCTTTCGGGCTCTCGTAGGACAGCAAACTATGGCTACACCTTC
CDR3aa: CASSLSGSRRTANYGYTF

j_gene: TRBJ1-2
d_gene: TRBD1
abundance: once
v_gene: TRBV5-4
CDR3nt: TGTGCCAGCAGCTTTGACAGGGCCAACTATGGCTACACCTTC
CDR3aa: CASSFDRANYGYTF

j_gene: TRBJ2-2
d_gene: TRBD1
abundance: NA
v_gene: TRBV5-1
CDR3nt: TGCGCCAGCAAGGCCGGGACAGGCCCCACCGGGGAGCTGTTTTTT
CDR3aa: CASKAGTGPTGELFF

j_gene: TRBJ1-1
d_gene: NA
abundance: NA
v_gene: TRBV27
CDR3nt: TGTGCCAGCAGTTTCGACAGCGCTAACACTGAAGCTTTCTTT
CDR3aa: CASSFDSANTEAFF

j_gene: TRBJ2-1
d_gene: TRBD2
abundance: NA
v_gene: TRBV4-1
CDR3nt: TGCGCCAGCAGCCAAGTGGGAACTAGCGGGAGGGCCCGACCTAATTACAATGAGCAGTTCTTC
CDR3aa: CASSQVGTSGRARPNYNEQFF

j_gene: TRBJ2-3
d_gene: NA
abundance: NA
v_gene: TRBV3-1/TRBV3-2
CDR3nt: TGTGCCAGCAGCCAAGAAAGGGTGGGGCGGTTCACAGATACGCAGTATTTT
CDR3aa: CASSQERVGRFTDTQYF

j_gene: TRBJ1-2
d_gene: NA
abundance: once
v_gene: TRBV10-3
CDR3nt: TGTGCCATCAGTCCACTTGGTAACTATGGCTACACCTTC
CDR3aa: CAISPLGNYGYTF

j_gene: TRBJ2-1
d_gene: TRBD2
abundance: NA
v_gene: TRBV7-3
CDR3nt: TGTGCCAGCAGCTTTGGGGCCATCCCCGGGAGGAATGAGCAGTTCTTC
CDR3aa: CASSFGAIPGRNEQFF

j_gene: TRBJ2-7
d_gene: TRBD2
abundance: few
v_gene: TRBV29-1
CDR3nt: TGCAGCGTAAAGACTAGCGGGAGCTCCTACGAGCAGTACTTC
CDR3aa: CSVKTSGSSYEQYF

j_gene: TRBJ2-7
d_gene: NA
abundance: NA
v_gene: TRBV24-1
CDR3nt: TGTGCCACCAGTGATTCGTCCTACGAGCAGTACTTC
CDR3aa: CATSDSSYEQYF

j_gene: TRBJ1-2
d_gene: NA
abundance: NA
v_gene: TRBV27
CDR3nt: TGTGCCAGCAGTTTATCGAGACTCTATGGCTACACCTTC
CDR3aa: CASSLSRLYGYTF

j_gene: TRBJ2-1
d_gene: NA
abundance: NA
v_gene: TRBV20-1
CDR3nt: TGCAGTGCGGGGGGTAACAATGAGCAGTTCTTC
CDR3aa: CSAGGNNEQFF

j_gene: TRBJ2-1
d_gene: TRBD2
abundance: NA
v_gene: TRBV18
CDR3nt: TGTGCCAGCTCACCACAGGGACTAGCTGGATACAATGAGCAGTTCTTC
CDR3aa: CASSPQGLAGYNEQFF

j_gene: TRBJ1-5
d_gene: TRBD1
abundance: NA
v_gene: TRBV6-5
CDR3nt: TGTGCCAGCAGGAGGGACAGGGGAGGCAATCAGCCCCAGCATTTT
CDR3aa: CASRRDRGGNQPQHF

j_gene: TRBJ2-7
d_gene: TRBD1
abundance: few
v_gene: TRBV3-1/TRBV3-2
CDR3nt: TGTGCCAGCAGCCACAGGGGGCACGAGCAGTACTTC
CDR3aa: CASSHRGHEQYF